A single T cell receptor (beta chain) is shown here with its context. Libraries were prepared by immunoSEQ multiplex PCR; TCRdb keeps only in-frame clonotypes and omits some of them. The sample has approximately 13,000 clones, 65% to 90% seen once. This record comes from a study of technical replicates of blood from a few donors. Material: PBMCs. The receptor was derived from a human donor in good health.

Here the CDR3 DNA reads TGTGCCAGCTCCAAGGGACAGGGAGAAGGGGCTGAAGCTTTCTTT. This sequence encodes CASSKGQGEGAEAFF. The chain couples TRBV6-6 to TRBJ1-1; 9 bases agree with TRBD1. The CDR3 contains 15 residues. Germline CDR1 reads MNHNY; CDR2 reads SVGAGI (reference sequence). With 8 bases clipped from V and 6 bases from J, the junction kept 13 bases outside the gene matches.